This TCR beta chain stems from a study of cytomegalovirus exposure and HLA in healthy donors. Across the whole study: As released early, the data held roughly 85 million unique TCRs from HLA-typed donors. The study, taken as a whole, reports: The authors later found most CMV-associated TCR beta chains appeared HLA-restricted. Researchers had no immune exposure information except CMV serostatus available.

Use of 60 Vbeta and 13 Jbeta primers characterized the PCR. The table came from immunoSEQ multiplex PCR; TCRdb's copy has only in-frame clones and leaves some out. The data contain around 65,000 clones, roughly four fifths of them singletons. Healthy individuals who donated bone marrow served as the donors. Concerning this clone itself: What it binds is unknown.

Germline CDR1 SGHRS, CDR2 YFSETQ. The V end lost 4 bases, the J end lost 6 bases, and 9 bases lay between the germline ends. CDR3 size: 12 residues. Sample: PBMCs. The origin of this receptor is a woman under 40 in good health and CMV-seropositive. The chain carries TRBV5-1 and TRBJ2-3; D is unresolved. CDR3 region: CASSPYSDTQYF. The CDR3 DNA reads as TGCGCCAGCAGCCCCTACTCGGATACGCAGTATTTT.